The T cell receptor (beta chain) under discussion was sequenced for a study of blood T cells in healthy people across ages. The donors, all healthy, were Caucasians living in Russia, aged about 6 to 100. It was with a sample-barcoded 5' primer and a J-beta primer mix that a second PCR of about 6 to 12 cycles was run. TCRdb re-derived calls from the 5' RACE reads in MiXCR, one entry per CDR3 protein. The sample lists more than 650,000 distinct CDR3 sequences; 20% to 25% were seen once. The CDR3 runs 14 residues. V was shortened by 3 bases and J by 1 base, with 10 bases between the two germline ends. CDR1 DFQATT and CDR2 SNEGSKA come from the germline V gene (reference sequence).

The rearrangement uses TRBV20-1 and TRBJ2-1, with no clear D. Input material: blood. This clonotype was sampled from a man in his sixties or seventies in good health. The chain's CDR3 is CSASAGSSYNEQFF. The CDR3 DNA is TGCAGTGCTAGTGCCGGGTCTTCCTACAATGAGCAGTTCTTC.